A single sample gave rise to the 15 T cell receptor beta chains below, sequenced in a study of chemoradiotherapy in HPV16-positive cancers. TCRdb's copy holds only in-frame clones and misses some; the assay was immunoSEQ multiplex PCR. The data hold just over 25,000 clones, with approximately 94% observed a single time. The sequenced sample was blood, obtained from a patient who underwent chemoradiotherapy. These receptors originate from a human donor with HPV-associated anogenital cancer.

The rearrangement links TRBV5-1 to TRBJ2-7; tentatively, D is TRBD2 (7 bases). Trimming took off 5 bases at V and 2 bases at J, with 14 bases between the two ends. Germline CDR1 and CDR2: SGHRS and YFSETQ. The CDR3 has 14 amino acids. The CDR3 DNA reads TGCGCCAGCAGTGGCGGGGGCGCCCCCTACGAGCAGTACTTC. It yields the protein CASSGGGAPYEQYF.

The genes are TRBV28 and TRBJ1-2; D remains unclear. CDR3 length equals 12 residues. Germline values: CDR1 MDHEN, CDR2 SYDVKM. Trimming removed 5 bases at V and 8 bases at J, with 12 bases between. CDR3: CASSKVSKGYTF. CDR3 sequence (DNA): TGTGCCAGCAGTAAAGTTTCGAAAGGCTACACCTTC.

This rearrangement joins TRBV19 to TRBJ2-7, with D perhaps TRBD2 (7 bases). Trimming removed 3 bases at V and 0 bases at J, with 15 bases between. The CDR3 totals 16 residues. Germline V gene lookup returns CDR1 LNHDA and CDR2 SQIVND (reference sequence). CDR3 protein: CASSIWGGESSYEQYF. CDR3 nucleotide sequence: TGTGCCAGTAGTATTTGGGGGGGCGAGAGCTCCTACGAGCAGTACTTC.

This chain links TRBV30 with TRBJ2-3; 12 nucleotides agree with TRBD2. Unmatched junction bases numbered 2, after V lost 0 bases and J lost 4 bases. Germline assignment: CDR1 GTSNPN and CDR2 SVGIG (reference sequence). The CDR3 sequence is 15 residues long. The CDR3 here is CAWSVSSGGADTQYF. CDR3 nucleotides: TGTGCCTGGAGTGTATCTAGCGGGGGGGCAGATACGCAGTATTTT.

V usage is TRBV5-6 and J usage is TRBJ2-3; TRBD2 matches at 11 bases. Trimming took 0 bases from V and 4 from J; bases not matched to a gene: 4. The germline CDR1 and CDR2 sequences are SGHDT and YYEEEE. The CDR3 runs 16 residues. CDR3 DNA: TGTGCCAGCAGCTTGGGTCTAGCGGGGGGAGCAGATACGCAGTATTTT. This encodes CASSLGLAGGADTQYF.

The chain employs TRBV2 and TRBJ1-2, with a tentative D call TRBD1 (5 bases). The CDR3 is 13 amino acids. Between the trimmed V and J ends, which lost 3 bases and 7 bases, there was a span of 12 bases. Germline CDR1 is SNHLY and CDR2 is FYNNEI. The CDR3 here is CASSERWGTGYTF. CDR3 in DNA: TGTGCCAGCAGTGAGCGGTGGGGGACTGGCTACACCTTC. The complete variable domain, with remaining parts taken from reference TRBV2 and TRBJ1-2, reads EPEVTQTPSHQVTQMGQEVILRCVPISNHLYFYWYRQILGQKVEFLVSFYNNEISEKSEIFDDQFSVERPDGSNFTLKIRSTKLEDSAMYFCASSERWGTGYTFGSGTRLTVV.

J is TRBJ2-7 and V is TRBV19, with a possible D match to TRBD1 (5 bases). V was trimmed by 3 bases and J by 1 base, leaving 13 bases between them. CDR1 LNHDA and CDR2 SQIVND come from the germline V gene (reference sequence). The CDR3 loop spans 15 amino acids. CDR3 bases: TGTGCCAGTAGTATGCAATCGACAGCGTCCTACGAGCAGTACTTC. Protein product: CASSMQSTASYEQYF.

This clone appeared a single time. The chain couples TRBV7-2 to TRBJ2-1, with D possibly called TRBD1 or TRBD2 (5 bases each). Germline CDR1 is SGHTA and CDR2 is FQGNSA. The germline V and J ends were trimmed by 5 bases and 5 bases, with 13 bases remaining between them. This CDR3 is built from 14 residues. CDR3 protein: CASSAPPGHNEQFF. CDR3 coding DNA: TGTGCCAGCAGCGCCCCCCCGGGACACAATGAGCAGTTCTTC.

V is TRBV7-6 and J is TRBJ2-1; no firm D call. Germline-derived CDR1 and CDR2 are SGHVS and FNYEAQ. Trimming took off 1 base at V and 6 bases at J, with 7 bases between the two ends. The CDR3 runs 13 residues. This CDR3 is CASSLGQTNEQFF. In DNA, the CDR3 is TGTGCCAGCAGCTTAGGTCAGACCAATGAGCAGTTCTTC.

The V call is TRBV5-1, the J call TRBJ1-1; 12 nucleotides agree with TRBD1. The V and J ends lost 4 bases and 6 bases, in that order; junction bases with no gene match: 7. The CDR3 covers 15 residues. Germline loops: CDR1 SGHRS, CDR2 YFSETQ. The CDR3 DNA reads TGCGCCAGCAGCACACCGGGACAGGGGGCTTCTGAAGCTTTCTTT. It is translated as CASSTPGQGASEAFF.

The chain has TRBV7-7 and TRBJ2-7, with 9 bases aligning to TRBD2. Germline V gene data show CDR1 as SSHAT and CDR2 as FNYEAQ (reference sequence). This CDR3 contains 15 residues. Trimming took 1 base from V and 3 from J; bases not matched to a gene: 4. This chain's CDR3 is CASSLGAGGLYEQYF. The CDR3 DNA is TGTGCCAGCAGCTTAGGAGCGGGAGGACTCTACGAGCAGTACTTC.

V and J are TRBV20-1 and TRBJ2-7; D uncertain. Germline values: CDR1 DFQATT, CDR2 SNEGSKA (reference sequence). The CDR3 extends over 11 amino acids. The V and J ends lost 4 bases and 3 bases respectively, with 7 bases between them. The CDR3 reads CSATDGYEQYF. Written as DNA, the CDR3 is TGCAGTGCTACCGACGGCTACGAGCAGTACTTC.

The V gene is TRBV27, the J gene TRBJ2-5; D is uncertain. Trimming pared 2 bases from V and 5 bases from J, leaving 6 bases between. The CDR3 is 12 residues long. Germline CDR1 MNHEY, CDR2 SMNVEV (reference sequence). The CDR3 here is CASSLVGETQYF. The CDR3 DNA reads TGTGCCAGCAGTTTAGTGGGGGAGACCCAGTACTTC.

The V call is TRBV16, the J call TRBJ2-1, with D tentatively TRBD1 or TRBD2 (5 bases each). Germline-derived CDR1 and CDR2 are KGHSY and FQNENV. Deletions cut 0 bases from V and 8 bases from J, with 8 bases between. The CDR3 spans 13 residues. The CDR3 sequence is CASSQSRGDEQFF. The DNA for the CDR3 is TGTGCCAGCAGCCAATCGAGGGGCGATGAGCAGTTCTTC.

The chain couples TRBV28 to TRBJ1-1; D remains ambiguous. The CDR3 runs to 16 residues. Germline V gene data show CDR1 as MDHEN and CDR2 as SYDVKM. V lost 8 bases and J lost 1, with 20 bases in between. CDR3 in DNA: TGTGCCAGCCCACCCGGAGGGAACCGGGGGAACACTGAAGCTTTCTTT. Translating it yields CASPPGGNRGNTEAFF.